This TCR beta chain was profiled in a study of blood T cell repertoires in COVID-19. Study context: COVID-19 samples, acute and convalescent, were from the United States, Italy and Spain.

Germline V gives CDR1 KGHSH, CDR2 LQKENI. The CDR3 runs to 14 residues. The trim removed 0 bases at V and 6 bases at J, leaving 2 bases unmatched. Donors were grouped by their self-reported clinical history. Within the 2 weeks before study entry, each person in the exposed group met a COVID-19 case. Profiling relied on immunoSEQ multiplex PCR, and the TCRdb table lists in-frame clones only, not all of them. The sample comprises about 280,000 clones, approximately 82% of which are singletons, and roughly 5.3% rests with the top ten. Sequencing used PBMCs or T cells enriched from blood (not recorded which). The receptor's source is a man aged 35 to 55 who had been exposed to COVID-19. The V call is TRBV18, the J call TRBJ2-1; TRBD2 aligns across 7 bases. The CDR3 coding sequence is TGTGCCAGCTCACCACCATCTAGCGGCAATGAGCAGTTCTTC. It is translated as CASSPPSSGNEQFF.